The next 5 T cell receptor beta chains were all read from a single sample in a study of CDR3 diversity in severe acne. TCRdb reanalysed the PCR reads using MiXCR and keeps one entry per CDR3 protein. In the table there are approximately 97,000 distinct CDR3 sequences, under 60% of which are singletons. The sequenced sample consisted of blood. The receptors stem from a male donor with acne.

In regard to this clonotype: A junction boundary mismatches the germline segment, possibly from a read error. This CDR3 is CASGQEDSALVIQYF. In DNA form, the CDR3 reads TGTGCCAGCGGCCAAGAAGACAGCGCGTTAGTGATCCAGTACTTC. V gene TRBV4-2 combines with J gene TRBJ2-5, with TRBD1 as a possible D gene (5 bases). This CDR3 has 15 amino acids. CDR1 and CDR2 (germline): LGHNA, YNFKEQ.

This clonotype was observed a handful of times. This rearrangement joins TRBV5-5 to TRBJ2-5; D not certain. The CDR3 length is 13 residues. V lost 6 bases and J 2 bases, leaving 11 bases between the germline ends. Germline CDR1 reads SGHKS; CDR2 reads YYEKEE (reference sequence). The CDR3 loop is CASTVANQETQYF. The CDR3 coding sequence is TGTGCCAGCACCGTGGCGAATCAAGAGACCCAGTACTTC.

This clonotype was seen a few times. This chain connects TRBV12-3 or TRBV12-4 to TRBJ1-1, with 7 bases matching TRBD1. There are 15 residues in the CDR3. V shed 6 bases and J 5 bases; nucleotides not matched to a gene: 12. CDR3 in amino acids: CASRSHRGLKTEAFF. The CDR3 DNA reads as TGTGCCAGCAGATCGCACAGGGGTTTAAAGACTGAAGCTTTCTTT.

This clonotype came up many times. The chain couples TRBV19 to TRBJ1-1, with 7 bases matching TRBD1. CDR1 and CDR2 from the germline V gene are LNHDA and SQIVND (reference sequence). The CDR3 totals 15 residues. V trimming: 5 bases; J trimming: 0 bases; junction bases outside the gene matches: 6. The CDR3 nucleotides read TGTGCCAGTAGTCCTCGACAGGGTTTGAACACTGAAGCTTTCTTT. Protein sequence: CASSPRQGLNTEAFF.

This clonotype was counted only a few times. The rearrangement joins TRBV3-1 to TRBJ1-1, with 12 bases lining up with TRBD1. The length of the CDR3 is 14 residues. The V segment lost 1 base and the J segment 10 bases; nucleotides outside the gene matches: 4. Germline CDR1 reads LGHDT; CDR2 reads YNNKEL (reference sequence). CDR3 in amino acids: CASSQVRDRGLAFF. The CDR3 coding sequence is TGTGCCAGCAGCCAAGTTAGGGACAGGGGGCTAGCTTTCTTT.